Sequencing of this T cell receptor (beta chain) was carried out in a study of OX40 agonist ivuxolimab in advanced cancers. Study information: With a range of about 23 to 85, age averaged 60 years, and about 80% were male. Findings and limits, study-wide: Low normalized clonal expansion also occurred in some nonresponding patients. Those patients achieving a partial response at 0.1-3.0 mg/kg showed among the lowest clonal expansion.

Produced via immunoSEQ multiplex PCR; TCRdb's table is partial and in-frame only. Of approximately 70,000 clones in the sample, 70% to 90% were seen once. To note about this clone: The antigen remains unidentified.

The receptor was derived from an adult with an advanced solid tumor such as melanoma, head and neck, liver or kidney cancer. The source material was CD4+ or CD8+ T cells sorted from blood, sampled in a trial of the OX40 agonist ivuxolimab.

In DNA, the CDR3 is TGTGCCAGCAGCCCACGACAGGGGGCGGGTGAGCAGTACTTC. Protein sequence: CASSPRQGAGEQYF. The J gene is TRBJ2-7, the V gene TRBV21-1; TRBD1 is the table's D call and was not checked against the DNA. TRBV21-1 counts as a pseudogene. The CDR3 contains 14 residues.